One sample yielded the 32 T cell receptor beta chains listed below, sequenced in a study of vaccination effects on CD4 cells after COVID-19. ViraFEST used viral peptide pools to expand antigen-specific CD4+ T cells before sequencing. Following culture for approximately 11 days, CD4+ T cells were isolated. The participants, recipients of two vaccine doses, got either BNT162b2 or mRNA-1273. Some clones are missing from TCRdb's copy, which holds only in-frame ones; the method was immunoSEQ multiplex PCR. The profile shows about 59,000 clones, roughly 78% of them singletons. Their antigens remain unidentified. The material sequenced was CD4+ T cells from PBMCs cultured with HCoV-OC43 spike peptides, taken after COVID-19 vaccination. Subset denoted: HCoV-OC43 spike overlapping peptide pool stimulation. The receptors shown here come from a human donor who received a COVID-19 vaccine.

The V gene is TRBV7-9, the J gene TRBJ2-5; either TRBD1 or TRBD2 may supply D (6 bases each). CDR1 and CDR2 (germline): SEHNR, FQNEAQ (reference sequence). The CDR3 length is 15 residues. Trimming left V 5 bases short and J 5 bases short, with 18 bases between. The CDR3 DNA reads TGTGCCAGCAGCCCCCCCTGGGGGGCCGGGGAGACCCAGTACTTC. This sequence encodes CASSPPWGAGETQYF.

This chain joins TRBV7-7 and TRBJ2-5; 7 bases agree with TRBD1. The CDR3 runs to 14 residues. Germline V gene sequence: CDR1 SSHAT, CDR2 FNYEAQ (reference sequence). With 6 bases clipped from V and 5 bases from J, the junction kept 9 bases outside the gene matches. This CDR3 reads CASSPRQGRETQYF. The CDR3 coding sequence is TGTGCCAGCAGTCCAAGACAGGGTCGGGAGACCCAGTACTTC.

The chain combines TRBV5-1 with TRBJ2-5; possibly TRBD1 or TRBD2 for D (6 bases each). Germline-derived CDR1 and CDR2 are SGHRS and YFSETQ. The V and J ends lost 4 bases and 9 bases respectively, with 31 bases between them. The CDR3 length is 18 residues. CDR3 nucleotides: TGCGCCAGCAGCGCCCTTTCGGCTGGGGGGCTTGGTGCCGTGGCCCAGTACTTC. This sequence encodes CASSALSAGGLGAVAQYF.

The chain has TRBV18 and TRBJ2-5; D ambiguous. Germline V CDR1 and CDR2: KGHSH, LQKENI. V lost 3 bases, J lost 0 bases, and 5 bases lay in between. This CDR3 has 13 residues. The CDR3 is CASSPRHQETQYF. DNA of the CDR3: TGTGCCAGCTCACCCCGACACCAAGAGACCCAGTACTTC.

This sequence joins TRBV28 and TRBJ1-5; possibly TRBD1 for D (5 bases). The CDR3 is made up of 15 amino acids. Per the germline V gene, CDR1 is MDHEN and CDR2 is SYDVKM. Trimming stripped 6 bases from V and 6 bases from J, with 18 bases between. This CDR3 is CASRGKGQGLQPQHF. DNA of the CDR3: TGTGCCAGCAGGGGAAAGGGTCAGGGTCTTCAGCCCCAGCATTTT.

This clone was found once. The chain employs TRBV24-1 and TRBJ2-4; D could derive from TRBD1 or TRBD2 (5 bases each). Trimming pared 5 bases from V and 0 bases from J, leaving 10 bases between. CDR1 and CDR2 from the germline V gene are KGHDR and SFDVKD. The CDR3 contains 15 residues. The DNA of the CDR3 is TGTGCCACCAGTGGGGACGGGGAAGCCAAAAACATTCAGTACTTC. Translated: CATSGDGEAKNIQYF.

The chain couples TRBV5-1 to TRBJ2-3, with a possible D match to TRBD1 (6 bases). The CDR3 consists of 14 residues. V shed 0 bases and J shed 2 bases, with 7 bases lying between them. The germline V gene encodes CDR1 SGHRS and CDR2 YFSETQ. The CDR3 region is CASSLDRVTDTQYF. Here the CDR3 DNA reads TGCGCCAGCAGCTTGGACAGGGTCACAGATACGCAGTATTTT.

The rearrangement links TRBV6-5 to TRBJ2-2, with a possible D match to TRBD1 (7 bases). This CDR3 region has 15 residues. The germline V and J ends were trimmed by 5 bases and 2 bases, with 12 bases remaining between them. The germline V gene has CDR1 MNHEY and CDR2 SVGAGI. The chain's CDR3 is CASSPGDSNTGELFF. DNA for the CDR3: TGTGCCAGCAGTCCGGGGGACAGCAACACCGGGGAGCTGTTTTTT.

The genes are TRBV10-3 and TRBJ2-7, with D unclear. This CDR3 contains 13 residues. Trimming left V 3 bases short and J 1 base short, with 7 bases between. Looked up from germline, CDR1 is ENHRY and CDR2 is SYGVKD. The CDR3 is CAISDGLSYEQYV. The CDR3 DNA is TGTGCCATCAGTGACGGCCTATCCTACGAGCAGTACGTC.

The chain carries TRBV20-1 and TRBJ2-7; 7 bases agree with TRBD1. Germline V gene lookup returns CDR1 DFQATT and CDR2 SNEGSKA (reference sequence). CDR3 length equals 11 residues. J lost 9 bases, V lost 5 bases, and 7 bases had no gene match. The CDR3 DNA reads TGCAGTGCTTCGACAGGGTCTTTGCAGTACGTC. This codes for CSASTGSLQYV.

The chain carries TRBV6-5 and TRBJ1-1; 9 bases fit TRBD1. The CDR3 is 15 residues long. CDR1 and CDR2 (germline): MNHEY, SVGAGI. V gave up 8 bases and J gave up 0 bases; unmatched junction bases: 7. CDR3 loop: CASLGQGFMNTEAFF. The DNA of the CDR3 is TGTGCCAGCTTAGGACAGGGGTTCATGAACACTGAAGCTTTCTTT.

V and J are TRBV5-1 and TRBJ2-2; D unresolved. The CDR3 is 15 residues long. Trimming shortened V by 3 bases and J by 0 bases, and 9 bases separated the two germline ends. Germline loops: CDR1 SGHRS, CDR2 YFSETQ. CDR3 loop: CASSYDTSNTGELFF. As DNA, the CDR3 is TGCGCCAGCAGCTACGACACTTCGAACACCGGGGAGCTGTTTTTT.

This chain's CDR3 is CAWSVGHSGNTIYF. The DNA for the CDR3 is TGTGCCTGGAGTGTAGGCCACTCTGGAAACACCATATATTTT. The chain employs TRBV30 and TRBJ1-3; D gene ambiguous. The ends were cut back, 0 bases at V and 0 bases at J, with 6 bases in the middle. This CDR3 is built from 14 residues. Germline V CDR1 and CDR2: GTSNPN, SVGIG (reference sequence).

The V and J genes are TRBV27 and TRBJ1-2; 8 positions match TRBD1. Trimming cost V 1 base and J 5 bases; bases outside gene matches: 6. The CDR3 is 15 residues long. Germline-derived CDR1 and CDR2 are MNHEY and SMNVEV (reference sequence). CDR3 region: CASSLLGQGRYGYTF. The DNA of the CDR3 is TGTGCCAGCAGTTTATTAGGACAGGGCAGGTATGGCTACACCTTC.

This clone occurred once. The V gene is TRBV6-5, the J gene TRBJ1-5, with TRBD1 as a possible D gene (5 bases). Per the germline V gene, CDR1 is MNHEY and CDR2 is SVGAGI. Between the trimmed V and J ends, which lost 7 bases and 3 bases, there was a span of 13 bases. CDR3 length: 14 amino acids. The CDR3 reads CASKAGLVNQPQHF. CDR3 nucleotide sequence: TGTGCCAGCAAGGCGGGACTCGTCAATCAGCCCCAGCATTTT.

The gene calls are TRBV3-1 (or the pseudogene TRBV3-2) and TRBJ2-2; D perhaps matches TRBD2 (6 bases). In germline, CDR1 is LGHDT, CDR2 YNNKEL (reference sequence). The CDR3 is 16 amino acids. Trimming shortened V by 4 bases and J by 0 bases, and 12 bases separated the two germline ends. The CDR3 coding sequence is TGTGCCAGCAGCCGGATAGGAGGGGCGAACACCGGGGAGCTGTTTTTT. It specifies CASSRIGGANTGELFF.

The chain carries TRBV7-9 and TRBJ1-3, with D possibly matching TRBD1 (5 bases). The CDR3 runs to 16 residues. Trimming removed 2 bases at V and 0 bases at J, with 11 bases between. The germline CDR1 and CDR2 sequences are SEHNR and FQNEAQ (reference sequence). The CDR3 DNA reads as TGTGCCAGCAGCTTAAAATTGACAGACTCTGGAAACACCATATATTTT. Protein: CASSLKLTDSGNTIYF.

This clone was recorded a few times. The rearrangement joins TRBV2 to TRBJ1-3, with a possible D match to TRBD1 (5 bases). The CDR3 covers 14 residues. V was trimmed by 7 bases and J by 0 bases, leaving 10 bases between them. CDR1 and CDR2 from the germline V gene are SNHLY and FYNNEI. CDR3: CASTRGLSGNTIYF. CDR3 nucleotide sequence: TGTGCCAGCACTAGGGGTCTCTCTGGAAACACCATATATTTT.

This chain links TRBV5-1 with TRBJ2-3; possibly TRBD1 for D (5 bases). Per germline, CDR1 SGHRS and CDR2 YFSETQ. There are 15 residues in the CDR3. V lost 0 bases to trimming and J lost 3 bases, with 11 bases between them. CDR3 loop: CASSLAGIRTDTQYF. The DNA for the CDR3 is TGCGCCAGCAGCTTGGCAGGGATCAGGACAGATACGCAGTATTTT.

This sequence joins TRBV12-3 or TRBV12-4 and TRBJ2-3, with no clear D. CDR3 length: 13 amino acids. Trimming removed 1 base from V and 0 bases from J, with 2 bases in between. CDR3 bases: TGTGCCAGCAGTTTAGACAGCACAGATACGCAGTATTTT. It encodes CASSLDSTDTQYF.

For this clone: This specimen includes other DNA sequences encoding the same CDR3. The J gene is TRBJ1-6, the V gene TRBV5-4; 9 bases align to TRBD1. J gave up 9 bases and V 1 base, and 5 bases lay outside the gene matches. CDR1 SGHNT and CDR2 YYREEE come from the germline V gene (reference sequence). The CDR3 sequence is 15 residues long. This chain's CDR3 is CASSLTGQGASPLHF. CDR3 DNA: TGTGCCAGCAGCTTGACGGGACAGGGTGCTTCACCCCTCCACTTT.

This clone was picked up a small number of times. The CDR3 coding sequence is TGTGCCAGTAGTATGACGGGCACCGGGGAGCTGTTTTTT. Residues: CASSMTGTGELFF. The chain combines TRBV19 with TRBJ2-2; D remains unclear. Trimming took off 3 bases at V and 4 bases at J, with 6 bases between the two ends. CDR3 length equals 13 residues. Germline V gene sequence: CDR1 LNHDA, CDR2 SQIVND (reference sequence).

The chain links TRBV5-1 to TRBJ1-6; a possible D gene is TRBD1 (6 bases). Trimming stripped 2 bases from V and 14 bases from J, with 20 bases between. This CDR3 is built from 15 residues. CDR1 SGHRS and CDR2 YFSETQ come from the germline V gene. The CDR3 reads CASSLNRETPGALHF. Written as DNA, the CDR3 is TGCGCCAGCAGCTTAAACAGGGAAACCCCCGGAGCCCTCCACTTT. Full variable domain (outside the CDR3, taken from reference TRBV5-1 and TRBJ1-6): KAGVTQTPRYLIKTRGQQVTLSCSPISGHRSVSWYQQTPGQGLQFLFEYFSETQRNKGNFPGRFSGRQFSNSRSEMNVSTLELGDSALYLCASSLNRETPGALHFGNGTRLTVT.

The rearrangement uses TRBV3-1 (or the pseudogene TRBV3-2) and TRBJ2-5, with 10 bases aligning to TRBD2. The CDR3 sequence is 14 residues long. V shed 7 bases and J 6 bases; nucleotides not matched to a gene: 8. Germline V lookup: CDR1 LGHDT, CDR2 YNNKEL (reference sequence). CDR3 region: CASKGAGGRKTQYF. The CDR3 DNA reads as TGTGCCAGCAAAGGAGCGGGGGGGCGGAAGACCCAGTACTTC.

The CDR3 DNA reads as TGTGCCAGCAGGCCGGGACAGCTTAATTCACCCCTCCACTTT. Its protein is CASRPGQLNSPLHF. The gene calls are TRBV28 and TRBJ1-6, with 7 nucleotides matching TRBD1. The junction had 5 bases not matched to a gene; V was cut back by 6 bases and J by 6 bases. Germline V gene lookup returns CDR1 MDHEN and CDR2 SYDVKM. This CDR3 is built from 14 residues.

The chain joins TRBV10-3 to TRBJ2-7; D gene unclear. CDR1 and CDR2 (germline): ENHRY, SYGVKD. Trimming removed 3 bases from V and 0 bases from J, with 9 bases in between. This CDR3 comprises 14 residues. In DNA form, the CDR3 reads TGTGCCATCAGTGATGGGCAGGTCTCCTACGAGCAGTACGTC. This encodes CAISDGQVSYEQYV.

The chain couples TRBV19 to TRBJ2-5, with D unresolved. Trimming stripped 0 bases from V and 7 bases from J, with 15 bases between. The CDR3 loop spans 15 amino acids. Germline V CDR1 and CDR2: LNHDA, SQIVND (reference sequence). CDR3 amino acids: CASSIDPGRPGTQYF. CDR3 coding DNA: TGTGCCAGTAGTATAGATCCAGGTCGTCCGGGGACCCAGTACTTC.

The J gene is TRBJ1-2, the V gene TRBV5-1; D unclear. CDR1 is SGHRS, CDR2 YFSETQ, per germline. The CDR3 is 16 residues long. The ends were cut back, 3 bases at V and 6 bases at J, with 21 bases in the middle. CDR3 DNA: TGCGCCAGCAGCTCACTCCCTATAGGACTTGGGGATGGCTACACCTTC. Encoded protein: CASSSLPIGLGDGYTF.

The chain employs TRBV24-1 and TRBJ1-2; D is unclear. V was shortened by 5 bases and J by 5 bases, with 14 bases between the two germline ends. This CDR3 has 14 residues. Per germline, CDR1 KGHDR and CDR2 SFDVKD. The CDR3 reads CATSGSGKFYGYTF. CDR3 coding DNA: TGTGCCACCAGTGGATCGGGGAAATTTTATGGCTACACCTTC.

The CDR3 DNA is TGTGCCAGCAGTTTCGGCCCCTACGAGCAGTACGTC. It encodes CASSFGPYEQYV. This sequence joins TRBV28 and TRBJ2-7; D is unresolved. The V gene lost 3 bases and the J gene lost 2 bases, with 5 bases spanning the gap. This CDR3 region has 12 residues. Germline CDR1 reads MDHEN; CDR2 reads SYDVKM.

The chain uses TRBV5-5 and TRBJ2-2; no clear D. This CDR3 is 15 amino acids long. Germline CDR1 is SGHKS and CDR2 is YYEKEE (reference sequence). V dropped 2 bases and J dropped 5 bases, with 13 bases sitting between them. The chain's CDR3 is CASSFYRAATGELFF. In DNA form, the CDR3 reads TGTGCCAGCAGCTTTTACAGAGCTGCGACCGGGGAGCTGTTTTTT. The full variable domain, completed using reference TRBV5-5 and TRBJ2-2, is DAGVTQSPTHLIKTRGQQVTLRCSPISGHKSVSWYQQVLGQGPQFIFQYYEKEERGRGNFPDRFSARQFPNYSSELNVNALLLGDSALYLCASSFYRAATGELFFGEGSRLTVL.

This clone turned up a few times. V and J are TRBV2 and TRBJ2-6; TRBD1 matches at 12 bases. The CDR3 covers 18 residues. J lost 4 bases, V lost 6 bases, and 10 bases had no gene match. Germline V lookup: CDR1 SNHLY, CDR2 FYNNEI. CDR3 nucleotide sequence: TGTGCCAGCAGGGCAGGGACAGGGGGCCCCCTCGGGGCCAACGTCCTGACTTTC. Translated, it gives CASRAGTGGPLGANVLTF.